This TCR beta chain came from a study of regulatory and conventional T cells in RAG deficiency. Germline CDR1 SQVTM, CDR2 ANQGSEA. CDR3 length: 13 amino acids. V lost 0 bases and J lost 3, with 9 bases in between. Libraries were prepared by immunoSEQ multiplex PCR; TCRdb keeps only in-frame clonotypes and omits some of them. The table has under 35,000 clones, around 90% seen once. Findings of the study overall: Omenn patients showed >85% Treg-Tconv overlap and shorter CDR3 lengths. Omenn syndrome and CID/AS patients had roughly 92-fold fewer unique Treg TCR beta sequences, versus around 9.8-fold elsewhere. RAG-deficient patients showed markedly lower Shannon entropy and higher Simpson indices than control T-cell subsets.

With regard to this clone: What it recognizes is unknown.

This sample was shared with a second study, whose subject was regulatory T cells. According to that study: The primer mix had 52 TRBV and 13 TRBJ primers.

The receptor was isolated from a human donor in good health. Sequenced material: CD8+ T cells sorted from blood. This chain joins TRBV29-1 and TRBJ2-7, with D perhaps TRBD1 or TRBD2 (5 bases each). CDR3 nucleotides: TGCAGCGTTGAAGAGGCGAGGGGCTACGAGCAGTACTTC. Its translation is CSVEEARGYEQYF.